A single count supports the clone carrying this T cell receptor (beta chain). The data were taken from a study of OX40 agonist ivuxolimab in advanced cancers. Assay used: immunoSEQ multiplex PCR; TCRdb lists only in-frame clones, some missing. This table holds 84,000 or so clones, 94% found once. The V and J ends lost 3 bases and 5 bases, in that order; junction bases with no gene match: 9. CDR3 size: 16 residues. Germline V gene lookup returns CDR1 MDHEN and CDR2 SYDVKM. The receptor was isolated from an adult with an advanced solid tumor such as melanoma, head and neck, liver or kidney cancer. The gene calls are TRBV28 and TRBJ2-2; 7 bases align to TRBD2. This specimen was CD4+ or CD8+ T cells sorted from blood, taken in a trial of the OX40 agonist ivuxolimab. The DNA of the CDR3 is TGTGCCAGCAGTTTTCCCCTCACTAGCGAGACCGGGGAGCTGTTTTTT. It codes for CASSFPLTSETGELFF.